The entry that follows covers one TCR beta chain sequence. The sample belongs to a study of blood T cell repertoires in COVID-19. Across the whole study: PBMCs, B-cell-depleted T cells, or T cells were the source of the cDNA or gDNA that made up the material.

In the authors' workflow: Amplifying reference gene primers gave estimates of nucleated cell counts. Repertoires were generated with immunoSEQ multiplex PCR, while TCRdb's copy carries only in-frame clones and drops some. V, J and clone size are taken as reported in that table, and D and trimming were inferred from the DNA itself. Of around 220,000 clones listed, 86% are singletons. What was sequenced was peripheral blood. This TCR was sampled from a woman in her 50s with COVID-19, enrolled during active disease.

CDR3 residues: CAWSDGGVWNEQFF. CDR3 nucleotides: TGTGCCTGGAGCGACGGGGGGGTATGGAATGAGCAGTTCTTC. The gene calls are TRBV30 and TRBJ2-1, with 8 nucleotides matching TRBD2. The length of the CDR3 is 14 residues. The germline gives CDR1 GTSNPN, CDR2 SVGIG (reference sequence). The V and J ends lost 3 bases and 7 bases, in that order; junction bases with no gene match: 8.